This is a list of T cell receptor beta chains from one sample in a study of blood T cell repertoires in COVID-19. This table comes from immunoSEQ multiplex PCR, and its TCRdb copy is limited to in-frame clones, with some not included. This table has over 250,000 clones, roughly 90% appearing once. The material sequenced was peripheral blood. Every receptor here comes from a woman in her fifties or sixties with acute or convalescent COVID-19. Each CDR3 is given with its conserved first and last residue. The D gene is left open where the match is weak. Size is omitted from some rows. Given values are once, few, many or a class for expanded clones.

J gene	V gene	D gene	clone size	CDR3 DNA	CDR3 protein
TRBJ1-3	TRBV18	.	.	TGTGCCAGCTCACCACTTCCTGGGCAGAGTTCTGGAAACACCATATATTTT	CASSPLPGQSSGNTIYF
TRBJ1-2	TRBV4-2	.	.	TGTGCCAGCAGCCAAGGCCAAGAAAGGGGCTATGGCTACACCTTC	CASSQGQERGYGYTF
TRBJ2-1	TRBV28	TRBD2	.	TGTGCCAGCAGCATTTATAGATTAGCGGGAGGCACCTACAATGAGCAGTTCTTC	CASSIYRLAGGTYNEQFF
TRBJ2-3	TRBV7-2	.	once	TGTGCCAGCAGCTTCGCCCAGTCGGGGGTTACGCAGTATTTT	CASSFAQSGVTQYF
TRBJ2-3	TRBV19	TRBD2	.	TGTGCCAGTAATGGGGGGACTAGCGGGAGTGGAGATACGCAGTATTTT	CASNGGTSGSGDTQYF
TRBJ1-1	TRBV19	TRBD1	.	TGTGCCAGTAGTACCTCACAGGGGGAGGAAGCTTTCTTT	CASSTSQGEEAFF
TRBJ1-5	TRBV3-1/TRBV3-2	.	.	TGTGCCAGCAGCCAGGAGGTCAATCAGCCCCAGCATTTT	CASSQEVNQPQHF
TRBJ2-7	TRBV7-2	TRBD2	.	TGTGCCAGCAGCTTCACTAGCGGCAACTACGAGCAGTACTTC	CASSFTSGNYEQYF
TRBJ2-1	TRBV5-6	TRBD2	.	TGTGCCAGCAGCTTGGTGGCTAGCGGGAGGGGGGATGAGCAGTTCTTC	CASSLVASGRGDEQFF
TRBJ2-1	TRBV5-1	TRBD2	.	TGCGCCAGCAGCTCTAGCGGAACAACCTACAATGAGCAGTTCTTC	CASSSSGTTYNEQFF
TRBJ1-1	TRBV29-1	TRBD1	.	TGCAGCGTTGACCGACAGGGTAGGGACACTGAAGCTTTCTTT	CSVDRQGRDTEAFF
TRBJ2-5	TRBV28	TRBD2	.	TGTGCCAGCAGTTCTCCCGTGGGTAGCGGGAGGTGGGAGCAAGAGACCCAGTACTTC	CASSSPVGSGRWEQETQYF
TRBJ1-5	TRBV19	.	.	TGTGCCAGTAGTAAGGGGGGGGGCAATCAGCCCCAGCATTTT	CASSKGGGNQPQHF
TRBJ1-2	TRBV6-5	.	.	TGTGCCAGCAGTCTGGGCGGGGGGTTCGATGGCTACACCTTC	CASSLGGGFDGYTF
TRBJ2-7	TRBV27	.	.	TGTGCCAGCAGACTGGGGGGATCCTACGAGCAGTACTTC	CASRLGGSYEQYF
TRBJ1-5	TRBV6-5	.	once	TGTGCCAGCCGAGGGGGGGTAGGTCAGCCCCAGCATTTT	CASRGGVGQPQHF
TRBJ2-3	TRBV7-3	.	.	TGTGCCAGCAGCTCAGGACTAAGCACAGATACGCAGTATTTT	CASSSGLSTDTQYF
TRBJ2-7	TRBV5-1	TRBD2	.	TGCGCCAGCAGCTTGGTCCGACTAGCGGGGGACCACGAGCAGTACTTC	CASSLVRLAGDHEQYF
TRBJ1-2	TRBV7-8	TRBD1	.	TGTGCCAGCAGCCAGGGACAGTATAACTATGGCTACACCTTC	CASSQGQYNYGYTF
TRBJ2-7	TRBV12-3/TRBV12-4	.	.	TGTGCCAGCAGTTTCCAGGGATCCTACGAGCAGTACTTC	CASSFQGSYEQYF
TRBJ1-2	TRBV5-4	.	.	TGTGCCAGCAGCTTGAGGGGGGGCCTGGGAGGCTACACCTTC	CASSLRGGLGGYTF
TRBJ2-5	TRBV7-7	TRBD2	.	TGTGCTAGCAGCTTGGAGATACCGGGACTAGCGGGAGCGGAGACCCAGTACTTC	CASSLEIPGLAGAETQYF
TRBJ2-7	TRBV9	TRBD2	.	TGTGCCAGCAGCCCCAGCGGGAGGGAAGCCGAGCAGTACTTC	CASSPSGREAEQYF
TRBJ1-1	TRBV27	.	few	TGTGCCAGCAGTTTACACGGACAAGCGGGGACTGAAGCTTTCTTT	CASSLHGQAGTEAFF
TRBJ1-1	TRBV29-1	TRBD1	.	TGCAGCGTTGGGTTGTTGGGGACAGGGGACACTGAAGCTTTCTTT	CSVGLLGTGDTEAFF
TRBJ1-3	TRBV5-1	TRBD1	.	TGCGCCAGCAGCCCCGGGACAGAGGGGTACACCATATATTTT	CASSPGTEGYTIYF
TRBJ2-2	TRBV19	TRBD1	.	TGTGCCAGTAGTAGACTTCGGGCAGGGGGCGAAACCGGGGAGCTGTTTTTT	CASSRLRAGGETGELFF
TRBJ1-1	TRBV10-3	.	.	TGTGCCATCCTGGGGGCAGGGGCGGTTGAAGCTTTCTTT	CAILGAGAVEAFF
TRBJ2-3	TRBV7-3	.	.	TGTGCCAGCAGCCCACTAGGCGGAGATACGCAGTATTTT	CASSPLGGDTQYF
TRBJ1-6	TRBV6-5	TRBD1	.	TGTGCCAGCAGAAGGGGACAGGGGGTTTCACCCCTCCACTTT	CASRRGQGVSPLHF
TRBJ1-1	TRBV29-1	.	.	TGCAGCGTTGAAATGGCCACTGAAGCTTTCTTT	CSVEMATEAFF
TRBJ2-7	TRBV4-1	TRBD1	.	TGCGCCAGCAGCCAGACCAGTAGGGGGCGTTCTGAGTACGAGCAGTACTTC	CASSQTSRGRSEYEQYF
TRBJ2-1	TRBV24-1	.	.	TGTGCCACCAGTTCCCAAAATGAGCAGTTCTTC	CATSSQNEQFF
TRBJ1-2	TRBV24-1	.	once	TGTGCCACCAGCTTAGACAGCTCTGGGGGCTACACCTTC	CATSLDSSGGYTF
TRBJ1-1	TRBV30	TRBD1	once	TGTGCCTGGAGCCGACAGGGGGCGACCGAAGCTTTCTTT	CAWSRQGATEAFF
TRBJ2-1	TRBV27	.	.	TGTGCCAGCAGTTCCCGGACTTTCCTATACAATGAGCAGTTCTTC	CASSSRTFLYNEQFF
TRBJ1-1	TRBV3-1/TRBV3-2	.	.	TGTGCCAGCAGCCAAGGTGGGGCCCGGAACACTGAAGCTTTCTTT	CASSQGGARNTEAFF
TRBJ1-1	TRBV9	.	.	TGTGCCAGCAGCGTAGGGGGGCTCGGGAACACTGAAGCTTTCTTT	CASSVGGLGNTEAFF
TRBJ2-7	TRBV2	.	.	TGTGCCAGCAGCCCCGGGGGGTGGGGGACATCCTACGAGCAGTACTTC	CASSPGGWGTSYEQYF
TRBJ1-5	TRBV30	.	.	TGTGCCTGGAGTGATCCGGGACTCAGAAGGCCCCAGCATTTT	CAWSDPGLRRPQHF
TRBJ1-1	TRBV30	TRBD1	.	TGTGCCTGGAGGAGGGACAGGAACACTGAAGCTTTCTTT	CAWRRDRNTEAFF
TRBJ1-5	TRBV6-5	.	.	TGTGCCAGCATCGACACCGTCAATCAGCCCCAGCATTTT	CASIDTVNQPQHF
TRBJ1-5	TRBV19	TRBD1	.	TGTGCCAGTACGACAGGGGTTGGGCAGCCCCAGCATTTT	CASTTGVGQPQHF
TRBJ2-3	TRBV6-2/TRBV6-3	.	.	TGTGCCAGCAGTACTTTGCGTGGACTACCCACAGATACGCAGTATTTT	CASSTLRGLPTDTQYF
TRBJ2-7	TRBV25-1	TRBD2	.	TGTGCCAGCAGTGGAGGACTAGGCGAGCAGTACTTC	CASSGGLGEQYF
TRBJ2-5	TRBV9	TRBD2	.	TGTGCCAGCAGCGTAGAAGTGGGACTAGCGGAAGAGACCCAGTACTTC	CASSVEVGLAEETQYF
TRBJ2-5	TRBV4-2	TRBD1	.	TGTGCCAGCAGCCAAGATGGTGCGAGGGGGCAGGGGACCCAGTACTTC	CASSQDGARGQGTQYF
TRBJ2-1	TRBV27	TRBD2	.	TGTGCCAGCGGAGCGGGATGGGCCCCTGGGGGAGGCAATGAGCAGTTCTTC	CASGAGWAPGGGNEQFF
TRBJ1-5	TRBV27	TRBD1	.	TGTGCCAGCAGTCCCCGACAGGGGGCCAGCAATCAGCCCCAGCATTTT	CASSPRQGASNQPQHF
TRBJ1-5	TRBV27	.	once	TGTGCCAGCAGTTTAGAGGGGGTCGATCAGCCCCAGCATTTT	CASSLEGVDQPQHF
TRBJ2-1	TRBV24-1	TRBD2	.	TGTGCCACCAGTACTAGCGGAAGCTCCTACAATGAGCAGTTCTTC	CATSTSGSSYNEQFF